This TCR beta chain was obtained from a study of tumor-infiltrating lymphocytes in localized non-small cell lung cancer (dated by TCRdb to about 2021). Regarding the research as a whole: The cohort covered several histologies, both smokers and never-smokers, and patients whose samples were collected after neoadjuvant chemotherapy. The overall ICON cohort was composed of roughly 150 surgical patients with localized non-small cell lung cancer whose tumors were resected. The same patients underwent several integrated assays, with TCR sequencing performed together with flow cytometry, multiplex immunofluorescence, RNA-seq, exome sequencing and proteomics. Resected tumor tissue and uninvolved lung tissue described as non-adjacent to the tumor were contributed by each patient, with both tissues obtained from the same patient. A total of about 59 patients were part of the paired comparison of immunoSEQ T-cell fraction between tumor and uninvolved lung.

Patient enrollment in ICON started in 2016, and the final patient was enrolled in September 2018. A subcohort of 76 patients provided fresh tumor and matched uninvolved tissue for in-depth immune analyses, with TCR sequencing among those analyses. DNA isolated from bulk tissue, without cell sorting, was used for TCR sequencing. Overall study results and their limits: Because assay coverage varied across patients depending on available tissue quantity, TCR sequencing was performed for only a subset of the cohort. TCR-derived T-cell fraction did not differ between the flow cytometry-defined immunotypes IM1 (good prognosis) and IM2 (poor prognosis). Different pieces of the same tissue were used for different assays, so technical variation could not be separated from intratumor heterogeneity. Recurrence-free survival showed no association with tumor T-cell fraction from TCR sequencing (p = 0.61). Consistent with immunofluorescence CD3 counts, TCRbeta sequencing supported greater T cell infiltration in tumors than in uninvolved lung tissue.

A word on this clone: Its antigen remains unidentified. No base-level quality is on record; no much larger clone is a single base apart.

The immunoSEQ assay used for TCR sequencing gave the T-cell fraction in both tumor and uninvolved lung tissue. In the original analysis: For survival analysis, patients were split into high (upper tertile) and low (lower two tertiles) T-cell fraction groups and compared by log-rank test. Paired tumor versus uninvolved lung differences in T-cell fraction were tested with a signed-rank test. TCRdb mirrors the immuneACCESS table, restricted to in-frame sequences. Some clones are absent from its copies; in checked studies, under half trace to an unresolved V gene, and the reason for the others is unknown. D and trimming were read from the DNA, whereas the V and J calls and clone size are those reported in that table. The sample records some 7,000 clones, 74% of which are singletons. The top ten clones comprise about 30% of the sample. Taken from cysteine to phenylalanine, the CDR3 has 16 residues. Only the CDR3 DNA is retained, 48 bases long and in frame from the first base. The V end loses 2 bases and the J end loses 8 bases, and a stretch of 19 bases separates them. Looking up the germline V gene yields CDR1 KGHSH and CDR2 LQKENI.

The sequence is built from TRBV18 and TRBJ2-1, with no reliable assignment of the D segment. The sequenced sample consisted of lung tumor tissue. The receptor comes from a human donor with non-small cell lung cancer. The CDR3 sequence is CASSPLANPRPDEQFF. The base sequence is TGTGCCAGCTCACCATTGGCTAATCCTCGACCCGATGAGCAGTTCTTC.